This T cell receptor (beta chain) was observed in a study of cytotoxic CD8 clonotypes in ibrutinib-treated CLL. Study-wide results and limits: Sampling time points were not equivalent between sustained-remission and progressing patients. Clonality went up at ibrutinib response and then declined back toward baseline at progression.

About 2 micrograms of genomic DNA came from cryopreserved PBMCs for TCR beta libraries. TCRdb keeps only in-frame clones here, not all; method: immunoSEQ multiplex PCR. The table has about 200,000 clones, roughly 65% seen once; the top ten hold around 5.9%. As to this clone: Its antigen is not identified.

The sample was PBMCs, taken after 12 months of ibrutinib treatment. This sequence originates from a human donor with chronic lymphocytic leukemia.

The CDR3 loop reads CASSVRQGLTYEQYF. The DNA of the CDR3 is TGTGCCAGCAGCGTTCGACAGGGCCTTACCTACGAGCAGTACTTC. This chain links TRBV7-9 with TRBJ2-7; 7 nucleotides agree with TRBD1. From germline, CDR1 is SEHNR and CDR2 FQNEAQ (reference sequence). V shed 5 bases and J 2 bases; nucleotides not matched to a gene: 9. The CDR3 contains 15 residues.